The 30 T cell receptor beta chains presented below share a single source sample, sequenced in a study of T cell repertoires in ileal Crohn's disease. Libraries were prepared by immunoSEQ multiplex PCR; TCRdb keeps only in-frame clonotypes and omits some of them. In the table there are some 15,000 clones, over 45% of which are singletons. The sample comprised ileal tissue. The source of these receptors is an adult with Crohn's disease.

The CDR3 is CASSPLPNLREKLFF. CDR3 in DNA: TGTGCCAGCAGCCCGCTACCTAACCTTCGGGAAAAACTGTTTTTT. The J gene is TRBJ1-4, the V gene TRBV11-2; D remains unclear. V gave up 5 bases and J gave up 8 bases, with 18 bases separating them. Germline V CDR1 and CDR2: SGHAT, FQNNGV. The CDR3 runs to 15 residues. The entire variable domain, with the rest obtained from reference TRBV11-2 and TRBJ1-4, is as follows: EAGVAQSPRYKIIEKRQSVAFWCNPISGHATLYWYQQILGQGPKLLIQFQNNGVVDDSQLPKDRFSAERLKGVDSTLKIQPAKLEDSAVYLCASSPLPNLREKLFFGSGTQLSVL.

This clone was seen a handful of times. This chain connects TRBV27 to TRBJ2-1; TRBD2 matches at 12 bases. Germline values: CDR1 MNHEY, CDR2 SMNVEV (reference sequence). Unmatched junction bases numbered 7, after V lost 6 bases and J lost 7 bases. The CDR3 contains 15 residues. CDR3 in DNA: TGTGCCAGCAGCCGACGGGGGACTAGCGGGAATGAGCAGTTCTTC. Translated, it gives CASSRRGTSGNEQFF.

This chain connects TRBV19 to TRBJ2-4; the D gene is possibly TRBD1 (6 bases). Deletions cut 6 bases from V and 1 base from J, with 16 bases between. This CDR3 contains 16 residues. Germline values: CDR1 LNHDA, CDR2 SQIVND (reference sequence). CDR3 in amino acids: CASSTGTSLAKNIQYF. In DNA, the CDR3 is TGTGCCAGTAGCACCGGGACATCATTGGCCAAAAACATTCAGTACTTC.

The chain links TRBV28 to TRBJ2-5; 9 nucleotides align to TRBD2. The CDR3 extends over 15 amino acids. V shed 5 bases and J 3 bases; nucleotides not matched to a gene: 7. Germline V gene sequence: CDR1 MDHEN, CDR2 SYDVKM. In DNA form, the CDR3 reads TGTGCCAGCAGTCTCCTGACTAGCGGAGAAGAGACCCAGTACTTC. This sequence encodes CASSLLTSGEETQYF. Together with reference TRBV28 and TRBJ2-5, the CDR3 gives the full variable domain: DVKVTQSSRYLVKRTGEKVFLECVQDMDHENMFWYRQDPGLGLRLIYFSYDVKMKEKGDIPEGYSVSREKKERFSLILESASTNQTSMYLCASSLLTSGEETQYFGPGTRLLVL.

The DNA of the CDR3 is TGTGCCTACAAGACAGGGGACACCGGGGAGCTGTTTTTT. This encodes CAYKTGDTGELFF. The chain is built from TRBV30 and TRBJ2-2, with 8 positions matching TRBD1. Trimming cost V 7 bases and J 3 bases; bases outside gene matches: 4. The germline V gene has CDR1 GTSNPN and CDR2 SVGIG (reference sequence). This CDR3 comprises 13 residues.

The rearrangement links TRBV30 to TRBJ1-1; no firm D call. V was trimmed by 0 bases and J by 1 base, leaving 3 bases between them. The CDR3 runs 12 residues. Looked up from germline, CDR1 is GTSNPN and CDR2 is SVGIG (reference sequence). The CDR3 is CAWSVRNTEAFF. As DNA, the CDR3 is TGTGCCTGGAGTGTCCGGAACACTGAAGCTTTCTTT. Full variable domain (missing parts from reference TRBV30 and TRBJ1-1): SQTIHQWPATLVQPVGSPLSLECTVEGTSNPNLYWYRQAAGRGLQLLFYSVGIGQISSEVPQNLSASRPQDRQFILSSKKLLLSDSGFYLCAWSVRNTEAFFGQGTRLTVV.

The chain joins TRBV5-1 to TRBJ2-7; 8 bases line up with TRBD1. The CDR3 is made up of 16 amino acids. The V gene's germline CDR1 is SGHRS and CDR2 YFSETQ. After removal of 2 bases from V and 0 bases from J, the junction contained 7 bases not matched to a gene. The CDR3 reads CASSLFPGTGSYEQYF. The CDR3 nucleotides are TGCGCCAGCAGCTTATTCCCCGGGACAGGCTCCTACGAGCAGTACTTC. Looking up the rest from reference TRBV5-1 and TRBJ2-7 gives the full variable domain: KAGVTQTPRYLIKTRGQQVTLSCSPISGHRSVSWYQQTPGQGLQFLFEYFSETQRNKGNFPGRFSGRQFSNSRSEMNVSTLELGDSALYLCASSLFPGTGSYEQYFGPGTRLTVT.

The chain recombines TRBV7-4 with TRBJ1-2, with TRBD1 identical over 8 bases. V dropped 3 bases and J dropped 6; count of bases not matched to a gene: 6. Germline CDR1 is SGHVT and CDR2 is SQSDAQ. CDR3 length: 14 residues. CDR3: CASSFGQGEHGYTF. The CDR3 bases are TGTGCCAGCAGCTTCGGACAGGGCGAACATGGCTACACCTTC.

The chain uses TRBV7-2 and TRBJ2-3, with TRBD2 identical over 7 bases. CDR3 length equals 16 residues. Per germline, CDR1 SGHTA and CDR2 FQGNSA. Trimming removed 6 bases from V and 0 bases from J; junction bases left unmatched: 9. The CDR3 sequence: CASRLGAGASTDTQYF. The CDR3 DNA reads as TGTGCCAGCAGACTAGGGGCGGGAGCTAGCACAGATACGCAGTATTTT.

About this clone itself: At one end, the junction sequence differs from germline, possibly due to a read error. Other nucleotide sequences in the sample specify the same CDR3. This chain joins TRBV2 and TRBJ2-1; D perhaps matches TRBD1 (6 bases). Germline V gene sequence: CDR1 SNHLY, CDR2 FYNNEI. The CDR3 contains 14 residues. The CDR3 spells CASNRDRSYNEQFF. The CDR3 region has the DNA TGCGCCAGCAATAGAGACAGGTCCTACAATGAGCAGTTCTTC.

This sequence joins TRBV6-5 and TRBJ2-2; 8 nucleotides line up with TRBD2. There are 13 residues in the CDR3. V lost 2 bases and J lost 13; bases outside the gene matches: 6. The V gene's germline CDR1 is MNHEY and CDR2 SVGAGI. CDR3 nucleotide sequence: TGTGCCAGCAGTTACGAGGCGGGGGGAGGGCTGTTTTTT. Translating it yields CASSYEAGGGLFF.

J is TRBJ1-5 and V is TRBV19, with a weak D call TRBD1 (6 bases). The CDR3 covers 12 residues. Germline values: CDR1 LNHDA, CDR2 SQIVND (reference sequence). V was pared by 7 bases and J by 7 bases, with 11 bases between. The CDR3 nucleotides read TGTGCCAGTACGGTACAGGGACAGCCCCAGCATTTT. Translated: CASTVQGQPQHF.

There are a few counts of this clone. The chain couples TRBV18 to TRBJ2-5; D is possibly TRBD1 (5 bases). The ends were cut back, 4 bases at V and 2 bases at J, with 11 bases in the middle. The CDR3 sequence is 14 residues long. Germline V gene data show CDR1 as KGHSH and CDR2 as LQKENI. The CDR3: CASSLDRIQETQYF. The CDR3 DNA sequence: TGTGCCAGCTCACTAGACAGAATTCAAGAGACCCAGTACTTC.

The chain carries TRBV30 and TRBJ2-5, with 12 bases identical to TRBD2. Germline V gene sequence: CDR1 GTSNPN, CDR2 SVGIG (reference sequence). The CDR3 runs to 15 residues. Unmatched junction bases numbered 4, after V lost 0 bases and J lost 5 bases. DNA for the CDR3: TGTGCCTGGAGTGTAACGCTAGCGGGAGGGGAGACCCAGTACTTC. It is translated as CAWSVTLAGGETQYF.

The CDR3 reads CASGGYNEQFF. DNA of the CDR3: TGTGCCTCAGGGGGGTACAATGAGCAGTTCTTC. This chain links TRBV28 with TRBJ2-1; D might be TRBD1 (7 bases). The CDR3 spans 11 residues. Trimming removed 11 bases from V and 4 bases from J, with 9 bases in between. The V gene's germline CDR1 is MDHEN and CDR2 SYDVKM.

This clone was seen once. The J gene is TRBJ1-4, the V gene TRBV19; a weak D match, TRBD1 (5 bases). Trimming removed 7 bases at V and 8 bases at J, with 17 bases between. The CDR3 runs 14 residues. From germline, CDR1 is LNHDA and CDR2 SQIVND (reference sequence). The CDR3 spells CASTMGRGREKLFF. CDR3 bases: TGTGCCAGTACCATGGGGAGGGGACGGGAAAAACTGTTTTTT.

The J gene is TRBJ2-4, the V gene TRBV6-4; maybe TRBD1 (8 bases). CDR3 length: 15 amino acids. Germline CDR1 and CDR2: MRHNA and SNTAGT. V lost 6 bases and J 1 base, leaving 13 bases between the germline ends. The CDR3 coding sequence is TGTGCCAGCAGACAGGGGGGGCTGGCCAAAAACATTCAGTACTTC. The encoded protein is CASRQGGLAKNIQYF.

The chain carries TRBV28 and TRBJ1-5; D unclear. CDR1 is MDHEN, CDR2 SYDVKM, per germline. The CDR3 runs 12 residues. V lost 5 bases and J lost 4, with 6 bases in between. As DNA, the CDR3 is TGTGCCAGCAGTCCCAGAAATCAGCCCCAGCATTTT. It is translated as CASSPRNQPQHF.

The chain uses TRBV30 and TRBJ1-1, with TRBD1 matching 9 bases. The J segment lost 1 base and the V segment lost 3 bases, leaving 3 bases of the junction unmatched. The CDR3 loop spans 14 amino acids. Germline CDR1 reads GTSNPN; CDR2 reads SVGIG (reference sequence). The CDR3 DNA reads TGTGCCTGGAGGCAGACAGGGGGGAACACTGAAGCTTTCTTT. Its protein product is CAWRQTGGNTEAFF.

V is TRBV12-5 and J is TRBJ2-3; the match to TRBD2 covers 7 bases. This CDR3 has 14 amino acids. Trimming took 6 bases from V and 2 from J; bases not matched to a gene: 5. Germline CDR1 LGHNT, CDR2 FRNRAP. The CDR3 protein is CASGVGTTTDTQYF. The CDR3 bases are TGTGCTAGTGGCGTGGGGACTACCACAGATACGCAGTATTTT. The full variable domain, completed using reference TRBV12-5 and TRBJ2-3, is DARVTQTPRHKVTEMGQEVTMRCQPILGHNTVFWYRQTMMQGLELLAYFRNRAPLDDSGMPKDRFSAEMPDATLATLKIQPSEPRDSAVYFCASGVGTTTDTQYFGPGTRLTVL.

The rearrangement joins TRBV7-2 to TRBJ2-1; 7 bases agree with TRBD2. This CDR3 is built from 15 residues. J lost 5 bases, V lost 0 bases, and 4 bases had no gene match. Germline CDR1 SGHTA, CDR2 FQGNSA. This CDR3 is CASSLARTRDNEQFF. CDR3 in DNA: TGTGCCAGCAGCTTAGCGCGGACTAGAGACAATGAGCAGTTCTTC.

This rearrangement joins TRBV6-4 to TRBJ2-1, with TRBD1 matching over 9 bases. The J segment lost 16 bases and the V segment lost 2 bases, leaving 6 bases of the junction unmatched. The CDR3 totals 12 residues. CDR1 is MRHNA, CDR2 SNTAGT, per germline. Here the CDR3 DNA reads TGTGCCAGCAGTGACAGGACAGGGGCTGCTTTCTTC. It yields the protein CASSDRTGAAFF.

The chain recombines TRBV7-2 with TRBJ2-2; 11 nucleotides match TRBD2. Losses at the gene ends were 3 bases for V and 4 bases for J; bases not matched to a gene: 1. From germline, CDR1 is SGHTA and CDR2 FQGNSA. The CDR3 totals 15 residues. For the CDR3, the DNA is TGTGCCAGCAGCTTGGGGACTAGCGGCACCGGGGAGCTGTTTTTT. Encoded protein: CASSLGTSGTGELFF. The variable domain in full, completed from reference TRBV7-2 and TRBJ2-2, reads GAGVSQSPSNKVTEKGKDVELRCDPISGHTALYWYRQSLGQGLEFLIYFQGNSAPDKSGLPSDRFSAERTGGSVSTLTIQRTQQEDSAVYLCASSLGTSGTGELFFGEGSRLTVL.

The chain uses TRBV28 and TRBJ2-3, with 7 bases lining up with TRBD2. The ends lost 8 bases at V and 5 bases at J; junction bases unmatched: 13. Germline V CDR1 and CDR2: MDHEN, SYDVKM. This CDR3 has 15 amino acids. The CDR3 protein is CASSRWVSGGDTQYF. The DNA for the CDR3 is TGTGCCAGCTCGAGGTGGGTCTCGGGAGGAGATACGCAGTATTTT. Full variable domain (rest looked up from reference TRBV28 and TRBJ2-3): DVKVTQSSRYLVKRTGEKVFLECVQDMDHENMFWYRQDPGLGLRLIYFSYDVKMKEKGDIPEGYSVSREKKERFSLILESASTNQTSMYLCASSRWVSGGDTQYFGPGTRLTVL.

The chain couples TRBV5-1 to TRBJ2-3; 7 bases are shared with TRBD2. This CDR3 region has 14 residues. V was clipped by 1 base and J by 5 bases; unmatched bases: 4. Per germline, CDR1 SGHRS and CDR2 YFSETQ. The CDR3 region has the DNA TGCGCCAGCAGCTTGCGGGCTAGCGGAGATACGCAGTATTTT. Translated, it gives CASSLRASGDTQYF.

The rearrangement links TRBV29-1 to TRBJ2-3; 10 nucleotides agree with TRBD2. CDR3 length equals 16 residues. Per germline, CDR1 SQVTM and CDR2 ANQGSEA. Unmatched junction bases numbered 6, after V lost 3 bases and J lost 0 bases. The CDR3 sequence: CSVDPWTSGSTDTQYF. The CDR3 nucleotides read TGCAGCGTTGACCCCTGGACTAGCGGAAGCACAGATACGCAGTATTTT.

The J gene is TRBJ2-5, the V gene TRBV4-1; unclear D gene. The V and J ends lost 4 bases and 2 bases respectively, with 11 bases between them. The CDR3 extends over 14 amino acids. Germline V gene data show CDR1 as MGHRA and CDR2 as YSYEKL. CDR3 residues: CASSRAPGQETQYF. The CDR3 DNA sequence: TGCGCCAGCAGCCGTGCGCCAGGACAAGAGACCCAGTACTTC.

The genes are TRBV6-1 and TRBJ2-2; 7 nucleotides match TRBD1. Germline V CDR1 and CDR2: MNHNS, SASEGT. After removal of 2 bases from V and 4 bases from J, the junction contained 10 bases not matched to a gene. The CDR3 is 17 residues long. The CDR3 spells CASSERIDRVGTGELFF. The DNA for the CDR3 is TGTGCCAGCAGTGAAAGAATCGACAGGGTTGGCACCGGGGAGCTGTTTTTT.

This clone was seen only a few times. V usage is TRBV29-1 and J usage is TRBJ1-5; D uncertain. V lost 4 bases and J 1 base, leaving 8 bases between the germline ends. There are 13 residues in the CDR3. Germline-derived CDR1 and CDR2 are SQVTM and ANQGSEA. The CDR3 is CSVAGESNQPQHF. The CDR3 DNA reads TGCAGCGTTGCCGGGGAGAGCAATCAGCCCCAGCATTTT.

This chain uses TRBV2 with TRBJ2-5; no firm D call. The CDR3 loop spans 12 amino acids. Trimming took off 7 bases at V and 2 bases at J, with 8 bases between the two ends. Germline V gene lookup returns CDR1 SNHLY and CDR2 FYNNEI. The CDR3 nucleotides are TGTGCCAGCACCGCAACTCAAGAGACCCAGTACTTC. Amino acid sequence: CASTATQETQYF.